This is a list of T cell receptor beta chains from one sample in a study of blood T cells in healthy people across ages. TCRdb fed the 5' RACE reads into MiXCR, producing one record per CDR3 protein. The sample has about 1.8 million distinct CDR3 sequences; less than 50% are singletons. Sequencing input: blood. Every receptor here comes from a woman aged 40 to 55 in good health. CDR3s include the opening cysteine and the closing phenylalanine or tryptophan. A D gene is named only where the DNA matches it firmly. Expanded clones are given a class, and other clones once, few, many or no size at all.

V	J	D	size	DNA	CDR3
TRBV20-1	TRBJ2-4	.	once	TGCAGTGCTAGGATGTCCTACGGGCAGTACTTC	CSARMSYGQYF
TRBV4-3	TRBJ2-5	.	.	TGCGCCAGCAGCCAAGATACAGGGGGAGGGGAGACCCAGTACTTC	CASSQDTGGGETQYF
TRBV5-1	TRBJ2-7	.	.	TGCGCCAGCACAGTCAGTCCGGGCAGGGGTGCCTACGAGCAGTACTTC	CASTVSPGRGAYEQYF
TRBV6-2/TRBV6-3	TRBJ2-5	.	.	TGTGCCAGCAGTTACTCCAGGGGCCAGGGAGAGACCCAGTACTTC	CASSYSRGQGETQYF
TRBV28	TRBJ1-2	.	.	TGTGCCAGCAGCTCGCAGGGGAACCGTGGCTACACCTTC	CASSSQGNRGYTF
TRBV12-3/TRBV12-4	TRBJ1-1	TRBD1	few	TGTGCCAGCAGTTTAGCGGGGACAGGGGGCTATGCTGCTTTCTTT	CASSLAGTGGYAAFF
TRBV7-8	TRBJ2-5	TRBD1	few	TGTGCCAGCAGCCATACGACAGGGGGCGTTGAGACCCAGTACTTC	CASSHTTGGVETQYF
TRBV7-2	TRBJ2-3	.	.	TGTGCCAGCAGCTCAGAGGGACTGGACACAGATACGCAGTATTTT	CASSSEGLDTDTQYF
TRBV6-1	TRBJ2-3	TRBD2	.	TGTGCCAGCCTGAAAGTACGGGGGGAAGTAGATACGCAGTATTTT	CASLKVRGEVDTQYF
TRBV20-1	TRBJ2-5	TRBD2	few	TGCAGTGCCCTGGGACTAGCGGCTGAGACCCAGTACTTC	CSALGLAAETQYF
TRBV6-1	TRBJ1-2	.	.	TGTGCCAGTGAGACCAGGGGAGTTTTATCGTATGGCTACACCTTC	CASETRGVLSYGYTF
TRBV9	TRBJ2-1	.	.	TGTGCCAGCAGCGTATGGGCCGGGAGCTCCTACAATGAGCAGTTCTTC	CASSVWAGSSYNEQFF
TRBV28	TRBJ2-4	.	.	TGTGCCAGCAGTTTTCATGGGACTGGGACCAAAAACATTCAGTACTTC	CASSFHGTGTKNIQYF
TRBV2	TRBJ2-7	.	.	TGTGCCAGCAGGTCCTGGACAGCCTACGAGCAGTACTTC	CASRSWTAYEQYF
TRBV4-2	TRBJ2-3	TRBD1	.	TGCGCCAGCAGCCAAGATCTGCGGACAGGTGGCACAGATACGCAGTATTTT	CASSQDLRTGGTDTQYF
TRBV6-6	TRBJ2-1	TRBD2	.	TGTGCCAGCAGTTACCTAGGACTAGCGGGGGGCGAGCAGTTCTTC	CASSYLGLAGGEQFF
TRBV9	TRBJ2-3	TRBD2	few	TGTGCCAGCAGCGTAGCGCGGGGGAGCACAGATACGCAGTATTTT	CASSVARGSTDTQYF
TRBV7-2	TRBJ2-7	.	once	TGTGCCAGCAGCTTCTCGACAGATTCCTACGAGCAGTACTTC	CASSFSTDSYEQYF
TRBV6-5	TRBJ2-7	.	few	TGTGCCAGCGGCTTACTGGGACCCCTCGGGGACGAGCAGTACTTC	CASGLLGPLGDEQYF
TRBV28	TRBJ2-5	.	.	TGTGCCAGCAGTTATGGGGGTCAATTGGGAGAGACCCAGTACTTC	CASSYGGQLGETQYF
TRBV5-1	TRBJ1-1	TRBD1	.	TGCGCCAGCAGCTTGAGAGGACAGGGCCCAGGGGTGATGAACACTGAAGCTTTCTTT	CASSLRGQGPGVMNTEAFF
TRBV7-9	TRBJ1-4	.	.	TGTGCCAGCAGCTTTGCAGGGCATTTAGATGAAAAACTGTTTTTT	CASSFAGHLDEKLFF
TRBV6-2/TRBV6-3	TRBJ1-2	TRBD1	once	TGTGCCAGCAGTTACTTCGGGACAGACTATGGCTACACCTTC	CASSYFGTDYGYTF
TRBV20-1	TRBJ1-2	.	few	TGCAGTGCCCAAAGGGGGGTTAACTATGGCTACACCTTC	CSAQRGVNYGYTF
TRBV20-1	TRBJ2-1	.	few	TGCAGTGCTAGGAACCAGAGCTCCTACAATGAGCAGTTCTTC	CSARNQSSYNEQFF
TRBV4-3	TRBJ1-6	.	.	TGCGCCAGCAGCCAACTGACAGCCTCCTATAATTCACCCCTCCACTTT	CASSQLTASYNSPLHF
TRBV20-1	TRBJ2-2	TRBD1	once	TGCAGTGTTAGGACCGGGACAGGGGATCCCGGGGAGCTGTTTTTT	CSVRTGTGDPGELFF
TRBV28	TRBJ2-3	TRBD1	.	TGTGCCAGCAGTCCCGGCGACAGGGCAGATACGCAGTATTTT	CASSPGDRADTQYF
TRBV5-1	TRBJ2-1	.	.	TGCGCCAGCAGCACCCCCTACGAGGTTGGGGAGACCCAGTTCTTC	CASSTPYEVGETQFF
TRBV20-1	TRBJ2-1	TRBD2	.	TGCAGTGCTAGAGATCGTCTCGGGGGGGACTACAATGAGCAGTTCTTC	CSARDRLGGDYNEQFF
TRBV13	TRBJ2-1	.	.	TGTGCCAGCAGCTTATGGAGGGCAGACAATGAGCAGTTCTTC	CASSLWRADNEQFF
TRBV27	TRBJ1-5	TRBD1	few	TGTGCCAGCGGAACAGGGGCCCGGGGGCCCCAGCATTTT	CASGTGARGPQHF
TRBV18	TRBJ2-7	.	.	TGTGCCAGCTCACCCGGCCACAGTTTTTTGCACGAGCAGTACTTC	CASSPGHSFLHEQYF
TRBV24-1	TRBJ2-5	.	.	TGTGCCACCAGTGATTTGTGGGCCCCGCAGGAGACCCAGTACTTC	CATSDLWAPQETQYF
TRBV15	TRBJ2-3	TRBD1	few	TGTGCCACCAGCATACCTCGGACAGGAAGCACAGATACGCAGTATTTT	CATSIPRTGSTDTQYF
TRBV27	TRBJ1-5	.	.	TGTGCCAGCAGTTTATCGTTGGGTCAGGGGCCGAATCAGCCCCAGCATTTT	CASSLSLGQGPNQPQHF
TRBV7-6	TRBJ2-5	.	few	TGTGCCAGCAGGGACGACCAAGAGACCCAGTACTTC	CASRDDQETQYF